This T cell receptor beta chain was documented in a study of patients and donors after allogeneic stem cell transplantation. The V end was cut by 0 bases, the J end by 8 bases, with 11 bases between. CDR3 length equals 15 residues. Per germline, CDR1 LGHDT and CDR2 YNNKEL (reference sequence). In its sample, this clonotype was seen many times. Each CDR3 protein is one row after TCRdb ran MiXCR on the RT-PCR reads. Of under 30,000 distinct CDR3 sequences listed, around 7.9% were seen once; the top ten hold approximately 48%. The J gene is TRBJ1-6, the V gene TRBV3-1, with a weak D call TRBD1 (5 bases). The material sequenced was blood, either unsorted or a sorted T cell fraction (not recorded which). This TCR was sampled from a human donor who was either an allogeneic HSCT recipient or a stem cell or donor lymphocyte infusion donor (not recorded which). It is not recorded whose cells these are; they may come from a transplant donor. The CDR3, as DNA: TGTGCCAGCAGCCAAGAAGGCAGGGTGGATTCACCCCTCCACTTT. Its protein product is CASSQEGRVDSPLHF.